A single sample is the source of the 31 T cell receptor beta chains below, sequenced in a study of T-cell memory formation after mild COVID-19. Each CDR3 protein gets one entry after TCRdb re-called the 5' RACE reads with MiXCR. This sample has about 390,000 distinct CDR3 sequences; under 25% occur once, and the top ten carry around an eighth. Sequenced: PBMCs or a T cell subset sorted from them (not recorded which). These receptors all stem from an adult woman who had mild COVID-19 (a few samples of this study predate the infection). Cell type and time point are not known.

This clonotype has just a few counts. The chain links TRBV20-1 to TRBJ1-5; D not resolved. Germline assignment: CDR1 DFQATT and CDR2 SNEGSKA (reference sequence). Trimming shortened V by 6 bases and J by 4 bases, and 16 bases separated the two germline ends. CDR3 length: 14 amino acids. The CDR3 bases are TGCAGTGCCCGAGCTAACCAAAGAAATCAGCCCCAGCATTTT. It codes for CSARANQRNQPQHF.

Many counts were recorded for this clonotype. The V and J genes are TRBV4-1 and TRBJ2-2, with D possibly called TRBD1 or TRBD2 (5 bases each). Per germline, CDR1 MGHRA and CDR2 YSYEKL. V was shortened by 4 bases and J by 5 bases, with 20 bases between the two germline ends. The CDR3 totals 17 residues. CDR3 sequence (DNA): TGCGCCAGCAGCCCCCTGGTAGCGAGGGGCCGGACCGGGGAGCTGTTTTTT. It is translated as CASSPLVARGRTGELFF.

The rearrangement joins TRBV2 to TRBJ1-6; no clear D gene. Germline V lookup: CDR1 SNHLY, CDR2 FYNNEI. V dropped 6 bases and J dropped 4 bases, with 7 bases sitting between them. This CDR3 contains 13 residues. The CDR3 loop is CASRGGYNSPLHF. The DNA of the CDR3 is TGTGCCAGCAGGGGTGGGTATAATTCACCCCTCCACTTT.

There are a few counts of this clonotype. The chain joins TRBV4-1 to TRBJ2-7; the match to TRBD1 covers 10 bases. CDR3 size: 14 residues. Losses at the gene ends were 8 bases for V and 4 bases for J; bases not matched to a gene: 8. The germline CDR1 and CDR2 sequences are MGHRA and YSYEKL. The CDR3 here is CASSTGTGEYEQYF. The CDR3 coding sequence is TGCGCCAGCTCTACCGGGACAGGGGAATACGAGCAGTACTTC.

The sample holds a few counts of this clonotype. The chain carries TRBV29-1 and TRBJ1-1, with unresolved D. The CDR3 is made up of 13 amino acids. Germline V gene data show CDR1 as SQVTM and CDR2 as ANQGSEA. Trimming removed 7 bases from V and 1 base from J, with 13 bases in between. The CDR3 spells CSGGRRGNTEAFF. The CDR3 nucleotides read TGCAGCGGTGGGCGGCGGGGGAACACTGAAGCTTTCTTT.

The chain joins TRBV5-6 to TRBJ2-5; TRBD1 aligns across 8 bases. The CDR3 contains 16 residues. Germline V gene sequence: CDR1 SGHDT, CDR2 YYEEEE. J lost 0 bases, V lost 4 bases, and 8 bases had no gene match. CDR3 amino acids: CASSTPGQVYQETQYF. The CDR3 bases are TGTGCCAGCAGCACTCCGGGACAGGTCTACCAAGAGACCCAGTACTTC. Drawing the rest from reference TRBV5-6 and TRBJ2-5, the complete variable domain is DAGVTQSPTHLIKTRGQQVTLRCSPKSGHDTVSWYQQALGQGPQFIFQYYEEEERQRGNFPDRFSGHQFPNYSSELNVNALLLGDSALYLCASSTPGQVYQETQYFGPGTRLLVL.

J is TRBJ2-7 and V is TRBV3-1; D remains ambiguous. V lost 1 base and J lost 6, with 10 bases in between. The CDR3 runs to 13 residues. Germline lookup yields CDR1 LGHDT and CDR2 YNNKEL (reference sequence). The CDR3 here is CASSQGSASEQYF. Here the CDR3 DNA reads TGTGCCAGCAGCCAAGGGTCAGCCTCCGAGCAGTACTTC.

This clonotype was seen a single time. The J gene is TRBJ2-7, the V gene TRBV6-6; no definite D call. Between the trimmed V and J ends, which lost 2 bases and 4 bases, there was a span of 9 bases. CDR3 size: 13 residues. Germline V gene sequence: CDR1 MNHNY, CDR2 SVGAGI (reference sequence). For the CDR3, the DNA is TGTGCCAGCAGTTACGCTCGGTCTTACGAGCAGTACTTC. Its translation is CASSYARSYEQYF.

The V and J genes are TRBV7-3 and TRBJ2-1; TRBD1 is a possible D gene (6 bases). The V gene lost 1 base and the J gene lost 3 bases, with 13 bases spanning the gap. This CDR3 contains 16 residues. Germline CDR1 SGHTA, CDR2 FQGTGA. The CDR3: CASSLNSQGYYNEQFF. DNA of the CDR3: TGTGCCAGCAGCTTAAATTCGCAGGGGTACTACAATGAGCAGTTCTTC.

CDR3 bases: TGTGCCAGCAGCCGGGACATAGGGAAGGATGAGCAGTTCTTC. Protein product: CASSRDIGKDEQFF. The chain recombines TRBV27 with TRBJ2-1; D is possibly TRBD1 (6 bases). This CDR3 has 14 residues. In germline, CDR1 is MNHEY, CDR2 SMNVEV (reference sequence). Between the trimmed V and J ends, which lost 6 bases and 8 bases, there was a span of 17 bases.

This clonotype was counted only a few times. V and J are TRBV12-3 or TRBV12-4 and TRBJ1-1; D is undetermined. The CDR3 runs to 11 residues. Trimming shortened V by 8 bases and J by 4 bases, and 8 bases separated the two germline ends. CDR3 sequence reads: CASGVTTEAFF. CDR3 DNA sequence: TGTGCCAGCGGGGTTACCACTGAAGCTTTCTTT.

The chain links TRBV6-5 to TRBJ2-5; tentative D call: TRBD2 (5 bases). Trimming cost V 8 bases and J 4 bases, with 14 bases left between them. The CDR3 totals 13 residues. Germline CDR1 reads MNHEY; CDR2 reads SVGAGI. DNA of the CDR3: TGTGCCAGCCGGCTAAGCGGTGGAGAGACCCAGTACTTC. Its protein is CASRLSGGETQYF.

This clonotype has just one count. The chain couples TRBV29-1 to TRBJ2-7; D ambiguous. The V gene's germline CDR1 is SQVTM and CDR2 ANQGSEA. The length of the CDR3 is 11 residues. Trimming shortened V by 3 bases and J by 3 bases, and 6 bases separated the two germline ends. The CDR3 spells CSVEQNYEQYF. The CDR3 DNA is TGCAGCGTTGAGCAGAACTACGAGCAGTACTTC.

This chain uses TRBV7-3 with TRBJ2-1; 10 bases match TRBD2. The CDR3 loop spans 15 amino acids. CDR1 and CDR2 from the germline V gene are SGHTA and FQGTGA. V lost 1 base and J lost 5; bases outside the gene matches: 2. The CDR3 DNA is TGTGCCAGCAGCTTAAGGACTAGCGGAGACAATGAGCAGTTCTTC. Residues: CASSLRTSGDNEQFF.

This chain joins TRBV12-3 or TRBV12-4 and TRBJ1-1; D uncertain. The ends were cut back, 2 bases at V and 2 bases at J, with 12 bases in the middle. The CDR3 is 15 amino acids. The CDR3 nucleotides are TGTGCCAGCAGTTTACGCAGTAATCTAAACACTGAAGCTTTCTTT. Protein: CASSLRSNLNTEAFF.

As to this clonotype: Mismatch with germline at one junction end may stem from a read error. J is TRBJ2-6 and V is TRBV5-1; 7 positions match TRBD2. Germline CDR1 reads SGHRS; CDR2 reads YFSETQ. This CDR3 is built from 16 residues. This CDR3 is CASSLGQRGGANGLTF. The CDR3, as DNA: TGCGCCAGCAGCTTGGGGCAGCGGGGTGGGGCCAACGGCCTGACTTTC.

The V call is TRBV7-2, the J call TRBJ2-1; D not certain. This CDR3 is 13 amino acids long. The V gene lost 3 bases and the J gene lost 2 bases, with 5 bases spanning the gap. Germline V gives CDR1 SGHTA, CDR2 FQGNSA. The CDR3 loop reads CASSLQAYNEQFF. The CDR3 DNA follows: TGTGCCAGCAGCTTGCAGGCCTACAATGAGCAGTTCTTC. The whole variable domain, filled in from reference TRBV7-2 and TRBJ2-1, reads GAGVSQSPSNKVTEKGKDVELRCDPISGHTALYWYRQSLGQGLEFLIYFQGNSAPDKSGLPSDRFSAERTGGSVSTLTIQRTQQEDSAVYLCASSLQAYNEQFFGPGTRLTVL.

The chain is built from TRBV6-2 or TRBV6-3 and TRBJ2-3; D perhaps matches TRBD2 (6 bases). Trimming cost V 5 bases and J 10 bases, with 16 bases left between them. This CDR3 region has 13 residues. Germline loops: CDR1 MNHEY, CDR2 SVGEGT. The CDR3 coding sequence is TGTGCCAGCAGTAATTCCGGGGCGGGATCGCAGTATTTT. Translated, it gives CASSNSGAGSQYF.

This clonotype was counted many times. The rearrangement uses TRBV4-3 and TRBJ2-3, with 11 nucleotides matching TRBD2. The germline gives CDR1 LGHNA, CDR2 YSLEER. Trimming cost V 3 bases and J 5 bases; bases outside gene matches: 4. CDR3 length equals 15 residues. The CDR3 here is CASSQGLAGGDTQYF. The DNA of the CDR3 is TGCGCCAGCAGCCAGGGGCTAGCGGGAGGAGATACGCAGTATTTT.

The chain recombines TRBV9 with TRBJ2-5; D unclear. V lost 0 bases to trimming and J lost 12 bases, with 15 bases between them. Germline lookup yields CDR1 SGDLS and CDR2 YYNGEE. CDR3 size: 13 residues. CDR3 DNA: TGTGCCAGCAGCGTAGCTCTTCACCAGCAGGAGTACTTC. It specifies CASSVALHQQEYF.

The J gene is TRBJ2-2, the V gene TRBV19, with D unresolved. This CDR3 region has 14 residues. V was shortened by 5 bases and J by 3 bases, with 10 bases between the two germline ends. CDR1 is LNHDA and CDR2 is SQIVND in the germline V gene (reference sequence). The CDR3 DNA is TGTGCCAGTAGTCGGTTTCGGCACACCGGGGAGCTGTTTTTT. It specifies CASSRFRHTGELFF.

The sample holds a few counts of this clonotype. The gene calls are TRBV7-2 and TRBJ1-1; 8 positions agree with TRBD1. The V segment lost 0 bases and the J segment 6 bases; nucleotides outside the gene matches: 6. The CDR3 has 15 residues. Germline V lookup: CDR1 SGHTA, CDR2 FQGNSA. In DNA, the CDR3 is TGTGCCAGCAGCTTAGCTGCCCGGACAGGGTCTGAAGCTTTCTTT. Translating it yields CASSLAARTGSEAFF.

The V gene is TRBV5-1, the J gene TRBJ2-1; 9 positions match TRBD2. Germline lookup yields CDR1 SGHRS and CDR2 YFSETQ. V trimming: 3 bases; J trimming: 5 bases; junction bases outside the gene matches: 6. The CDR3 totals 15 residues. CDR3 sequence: CASSYGGGAHNEQFF. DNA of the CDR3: TGCGCCAGCAGCTATGGCGGGGGGGCCCACAATGAGCAGTTCTTC.

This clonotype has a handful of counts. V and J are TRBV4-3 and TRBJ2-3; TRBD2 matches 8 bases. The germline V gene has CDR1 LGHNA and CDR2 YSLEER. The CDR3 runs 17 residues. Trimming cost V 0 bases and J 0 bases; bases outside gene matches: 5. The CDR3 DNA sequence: TGCGCCAGCAGCCAAGATGTCACTAGCGGTAGCACAGATACGCAGTATTTT. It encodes CASSQDVTSGSTDTQYF.

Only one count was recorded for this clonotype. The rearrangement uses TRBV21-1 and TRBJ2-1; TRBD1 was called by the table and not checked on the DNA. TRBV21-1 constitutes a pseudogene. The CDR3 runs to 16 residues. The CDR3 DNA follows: TGTGCCAGCAGCATACCCCCCGGGACAGGGTACAATGAGCAGTTCTTC. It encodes CASSIPPGTGYNEQFF.

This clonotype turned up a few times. The CDR3 loop is CASSWRALIYGAGGELFF. In nucleotides, the CDR3 is TGTGCCAGCAGTTGGAGAGCCCTAATCTACGGGGCGGGAGGGGAGCTGTTTTTT. The chain uses TRBV28 and TRBJ2-2, with a weak D call TRBD2 (6 bases). With 4 bases removed from V and 8 bases from J, the gap between germline ends came to 26 bases. From germline, CDR1 is MDHEN and CDR2 SYDVKM. This CDR3 is 18 amino acids long.

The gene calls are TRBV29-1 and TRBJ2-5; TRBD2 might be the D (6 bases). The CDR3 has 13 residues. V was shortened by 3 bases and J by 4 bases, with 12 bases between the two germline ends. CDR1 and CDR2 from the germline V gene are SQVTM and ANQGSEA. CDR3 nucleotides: TGCAGCGTTGAGGTGGGAGGAGGAGAGACCCAGTACTTC. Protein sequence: CSVEVGGGETQYF. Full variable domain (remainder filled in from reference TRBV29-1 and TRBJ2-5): SAVISQKPSRDICQRGTSLTIQCQVDSQVTMMFWYRQQPGQSLTLIATANQGSEATYESGFVIDKFPISRPNLTFSTLTVSNMSPEDSSIYLCSVEVGGGETQYFGPGTRLLVL.

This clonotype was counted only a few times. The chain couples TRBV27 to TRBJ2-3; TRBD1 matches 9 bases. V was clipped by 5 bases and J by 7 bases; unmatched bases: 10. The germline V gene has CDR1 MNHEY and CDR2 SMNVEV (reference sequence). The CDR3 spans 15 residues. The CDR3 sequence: CASSLRTGGINTQYF. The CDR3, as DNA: TGTGCCAGCAGTCTCCGAACAGGGGGCATAAATACGCAGTATTTT.

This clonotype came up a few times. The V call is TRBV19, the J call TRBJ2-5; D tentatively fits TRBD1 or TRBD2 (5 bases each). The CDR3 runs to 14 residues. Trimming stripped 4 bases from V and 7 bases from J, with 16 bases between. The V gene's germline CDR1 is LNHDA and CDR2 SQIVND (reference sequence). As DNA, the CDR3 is TGTGCCAGTAGTAAACGGGGACCTTGGGGGACCCAGTACTTC. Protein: CASSKRGPWGTQYF.

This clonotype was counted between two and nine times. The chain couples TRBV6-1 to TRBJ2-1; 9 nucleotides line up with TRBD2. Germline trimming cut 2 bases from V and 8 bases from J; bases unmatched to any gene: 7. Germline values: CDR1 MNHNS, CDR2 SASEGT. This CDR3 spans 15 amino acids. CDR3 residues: CASSERRGGMDEQFF. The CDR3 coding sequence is TGTGCCAGCAGTGAACGGCGGGGGGGCATGGATGAGCAGTTCTTC.

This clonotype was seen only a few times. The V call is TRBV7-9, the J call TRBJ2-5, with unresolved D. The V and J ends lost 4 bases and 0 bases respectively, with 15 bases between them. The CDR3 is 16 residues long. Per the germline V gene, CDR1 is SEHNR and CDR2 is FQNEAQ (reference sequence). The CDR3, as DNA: TGTGCCAGCAGCTCCGAAGCCGACCAGTACCAAGAGACCCAGTACTTC. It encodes CASSSEADQYQETQYF.